The 21 T cell receptor beta chains below were found in one sample sequenced in a study of OX40 agonist ivuxolimab in advanced cancers. Some clones are missing from TCRdb's copy, which holds only in-frame ones; the method was immunoSEQ multiplex PCR. The repertoire includes tens of thousands of clones, roughly 80% of them detected once, and 20% to 25% sits in the top ten. The input for sequencing was CD4+ or CD8+ T cells sorted from blood, taken in a trial of the OX40 agonist ivuxolimab. These receptors were obtained from an adult with an advanced solid tumor such as melanoma, head and neck, liver or kidney cancer.

V is TRBV11-2 and J is TRBJ2-7; possible D gene TRBD1, 6 bases. Trimming took off 1 base at V and 2 bases at J, with 6 bases between the two ends. Germline V CDR1 and CDR2: SGHAT, FQNNGV. The CDR3 spans 13 residues. CDR3 loop: CASSLGTAYEQYF. Written as DNA, the CDR3 is TGTGCCAGCAGCTTAGGGACAGCCTACGAGCAGTACTTC.

The CDR3 protein is CASSPRTGYQPQHF. CDR3 nucleotides: TGTGCCAGCAGTCCCCGGACAGGGTATCAGCCCCAGCATTTT. The J gene is TRBJ1-5, the V gene TRBV27, with 8 bases identical to TRBD1. Germline V gene lookup returns CDR1 MNHEY and CDR2 SMNVEV (reference sequence). This CDR3 is built from 14 residues. Unmatched junction bases numbered 5, after V lost 5 bases and J lost 5 bases.

The CDR3 sequence is CASSLSLQTETQYF. DNA of the CDR3: TGTGCCAGCAGTTTGTCCTTGCAGACGGAGACCCAGTACTTC. The genes are TRBV27 and TRBJ2-5; D gene uncertain. CDR1 is MNHEY and CDR2 is SMNVEV in the germline V gene (reference sequence). This CDR3 has 14 residues. The V end was cut by 3 bases, the J end by 5 bases, with 13 bases between.

V is TRBV27 and J is TRBJ2-7; tentatively, D is TRBD1 (6 bases). This CDR3 has 13 residues. Trimming left V 6 bases short and J 1 base short, with 10 bases between. Looked up from germline, CDR1 is MNHEY and CDR2 is SMNVEV (reference sequence). Written as DNA, the CDR3 is TGTGCCAGCAGCACGGACAGTTCCTACGAGCAGTACTTC. Protein sequence: CASSTDSSYEQYF.

This chain connects TRBV7-9 to TRBJ2-1; 8 bases fit TRBD1. Trimming at V came to 5 bases and at J to 0 bases, leaving 12 bases not matched to a gene. CDR3 length: 18 residues. Germline CDR1 reads SEHNR; CDR2 reads FQNEAQ (reference sequence). This CDR3 is CASSPPTGVVSSYNEQFF. Written as DNA, the CDR3 is TGTGCCAGCAGCCCCCCGACAGGGGTTGTAAGCTCCTACAATGAGCAGTTCTTC.

CDR3: CASSQEGEGHFTDTQYF. The CDR3 bases are TGCGCCAGCAGCCAAGAAGGTGAGGGACACTTTACAGATACGCAGTATTTT. V and J are TRBV4-1 and TRBJ2-3, with D tentatively TRBD1 (6 bases). Germline assignment: CDR1 MGHRA and CDR2 YSYEKL. CDR3 length equals 17 residues. The V gene lost 0 bases and the J gene lost 3 bases, with 16 bases spanning the gap.

The chain has TRBV7-2 and TRBJ2-3; D gene ambiguous. Trimming took 4 bases from V and 2 from J, leaving 4 bases between them. The germline CDR1 and CDR2 sequences are SGHTA and FQGNSA. This CDR3 has 12 amino acids. CDR3 residues: CASSSTTDTQYF. Written as DNA, the CDR3 is TGTGCCAGCAGCTCGACCACAGATACGCAGTATTTT.

This clone has more than one count but fewer than ten. The V and J genes are TRBV25-1 and TRBJ2-7; possible D gene TRBD2, 6 bases. There are 13 residues in the CDR3. Trimming left V 3 bases short and J 2 bases short, with 8 bases between. Germline CDR1 is MGHDK and CDR2 is SYGVNS. The DNA of the CDR3 is TGTGCCAGCAGTGATAGCGGAACCTACGAGCAGTACTTC. Amino acid sequence: CASSDSGTYEQYF.

The chain uses TRBV5-6 and TRBJ2-7; D is ambiguous. CDR3 length: 14 residues. V was trimmed by 1 base and J by 0 bases, leaving 8 bases between them. Germline CDR1 reads SGHDT; CDR2 reads YYEEEE. The CDR3 DNA is TGTGCCAGCAGCTTGAATTACCCCTCCTACGAGCAGTACTTC. Encoded protein: CASSLNYPSYEQYF.

This clone has only one observation. The V gene is TRBV6-5, the J gene TRBJ1-2; 7 nucleotides line up with TRBD1. After removal of 4 bases from V and 6 bases from J, the junction contained 8 bases not matched to a gene. Germline assignment: CDR1 MNHEY and CDR2 SVGAGI. The CDR3 loop spans 14 amino acids. The CDR3 DNA reads as TGTGCCAGCAGTTTAATAGGGGGCGCGGATGGCTACACCTTC. Translating gives CASSLIGGADGYTF.

The chain carries TRBV30 and TRBJ2-7, with D possibly matching TRBD1 (6 bases). The CDR3 length is 13 residues. V shed 3 bases and J shed 3 bases, with 12 bases lying between them. The V gene's germline CDR1 is GTSNPN and CDR2 SVGIG (reference sequence). The CDR3 loop reads CAWREGHRYEQYF. As DNA, the CDR3 is TGTGCCTGGAGAGAGGGACATCGCTACGAGCAGTACTTC.

The chain joins TRBV7-6 to TRBJ1-1; tentatively, D is TRBD1 (5 bases). Germline CDR1 reads SGHVS; CDR2 reads FNYEAQ. The CDR3 is 13 amino acids. Trimming shortened V by 3 bases and J by 3 bases, and 8 bases separated the two germline ends. DNA of the CDR3: TGTGCCAGCAGCTTGGGGGAGGACACTGAAGCTTTCTTT. Translating gives CASSLGEDTEAFF. Full variable domain (missing parts from reference TRBV7-6 and TRBJ1-1): GAGVSQSPRYKVTKRGQDVALRCDPISGHVSLYWYRQALGQGPEFLTYFNYEAQQDKSGLPNDRFSAERPEGSISTLTIQRTEQRDSAMYRCASSLGEDTEAFFGQGTRLTVV.

On this clone itself: Other DNA sequences in this specimen translate into the identical CDR3. The rearrangement links TRBV9 to TRBJ1-1; no reliable D call. Trimming took off 0 bases at V and 1 base at J, with 4 bases between the two ends. Germline V gene lookup returns CDR1 SGDLS and CDR2 YYNGEE. The CDR3 runs to 13 residues. The CDR3, as DNA: TGTGCCAGCAGCGTAGAGGGGAACACTGAAGCTTTCTTT. The encoded protein is CASSVEGNTEAFF.

The chain joins TRBV27 to TRBJ1-1; tentatively, D is TRBD1 (6 bases). V dropped 8 bases and J dropped 1 base, with 14 bases sitting between them. The germline V gene has CDR1 MNHEY and CDR2 SMNVEV (reference sequence). The CDR3 totals 14 residues. The CDR3: CASAFRGANTEAFF. CDR3 bases: TGTGCCAGCGCCTTTCGGGGGGCGAACACTGAAGCTTTCTTT.

The gene calls are TRBV11-3 and TRBJ2-2; TRBD2 matches 10 bases. V gave up 5 bases and J gave up 2 bases; unmatched junction bases: 5. The CDR3 length is 16 residues. Germline CDR1 and CDR2: SGHNT and YENEEA. CDR3 nucleotides: TGTGCCAGCAGCCCCACTAGCGGGGAAAACACCGGGGAGCTGTTTTTT. Encoded protein: CASSPTSGENTGELFF.

The chain has TRBV7-9 and TRBJ2-7; TRBD2 agrees at 8 bases. V lost 1 base to trimming and J lost 2 bases; unmatched junction nucleotides: 1. The CDR3 is made up of 14 amino acids. Germline V gene data show CDR1 as SEHNR and CDR2 as FQNEAQ (reference sequence). The CDR3 reads CASSLGRGAYEQYF. The CDR3 DNA reads as TGTGCCAGCAGCTTAGGGCGGGGGGCCTACGAGCAGTACTTC.

This chain links TRBV6-1 with TRBJ1-5, with TRBD1 as a possible D gene (6 bases). CDR3 size: 15 residues. Germline V gene lookup returns CDR1 MNHNS and CDR2 SASEGT. Trimming shortened V by 3 bases and J by 4 bases, and 13 bases separated the two germline ends. The CDR3 reads CASSEVAGENQPQHF. The CDR3, as DNA: TGTGCCAGCAGTGAGGTGGCAGGGGAGAATCAGCCCCAGCATTTT.

Comment on this clone: Other DNA sequences of this sample code for an identical CDR3. The chain has TRBV27 and TRBJ2-6; D perhaps matches TRBD2 (5 bases). This CDR3 has 15 amino acids. The germline V gene encodes CDR1 MNHEY and CDR2 SMNVEV (reference sequence). V was cut by 2 bases and J by 0 bases, with 5 bases left in between. CDR3 sequence: CASSLAGSGANVLTF. The DNA of the CDR3 is TGTGCCAGCAGTTTAGCGGGCTCTGGGGCCAACGTCCTGACTTTC.

This clone has more than one count but fewer than ten. The chain carries TRBV5-1 and TRBJ2-7, with 10 bases lining up with TRBD1. This CDR3 has 16 residues. Looked up from germline, CDR1 is SGHRS and CDR2 is YFSETQ. Unmatched junction bases numbered 7, after V lost 4 bases and J lost 0 bases. The CDR3 region has the DNA TGCGCCAGCAGCCCCCGGGACAGGGGTAGCTCCTACGAGCAGTACTTC. Its translation: CASSPRDRGSSYEQYF.

This rearrangement joins TRBV7-9 to TRBJ2-7; no clear D gene. The CDR3 is 12 amino acids. Germline CDR1 and CDR2: SEHNR and FQNEAQ (reference sequence). Trimming stripped 5 bases from V and 3 bases from J, with 8 bases between. In DNA form, the CDR3 reads TGTGCCAGCAGCCGAACAGACTACGAGCAGTACTTC. Its protein product is CASSRTDYEQYF.

V gene TRBV27 combines with J gene TRBJ2-7; 8 bases fit TRBD2. After removal of 3 bases from V and 7 bases from J, the junction contained 8 bases not matched to a gene. The CDR3 has 14 residues. Germline lookup yields CDR1 MNHEY and CDR2 SMNVEV (reference sequence). The CDR3 DNA sequence: TGTGCCAGCAGTTTTGATTCGGGAGGGGTTGAGCAGTACTTC. Translation: CASSFDSGGVEQYF.